The entry below gives a single T cell receptor (beta chain) sequence along with its context. The data were obtained in a study of blood T cell repertoires in COVID-19. Study context: The origin of the acute and convalescent COVID-19 samples was the United States, Italy and Spain. From T cells, B-cell-depleted T cells, or PBMCs came the material, which was cDNA or gDNA.

This CDR3 has 15 residues. Germline values: CDR1 LNHNV, CDR2 YYDKDF (reference sequence). The V gene lost 0 bases and the J gene lost 0 bases, with 6 bases spanning the gap. Authors' methods: Amplification of reference gene primers provided the estimated nucleated cell counts. Assay: immunoSEQ multiplex PCR; the TCRdb copy retains only in-frame clones and omits some. V and J calls plus clone size are reproduced from that table; the DNA served to infer D and trimming. The repertoire holds more than 40,000 clones, with roughly 90% as singletons. The sample was peripheral blood. This clonotype originated in a man older than 75 with acute or convalescent COVID-19. The rearrangement joins TRBV15 to TRBJ2-1; unclear D gene. The CDR3 DNA reads TGTGCCACCAGCAGAGACCGCTACTCCTACAATGAGCAGTTCTTC. Amino acid sequence: CATSRDRYSYNEQFF.